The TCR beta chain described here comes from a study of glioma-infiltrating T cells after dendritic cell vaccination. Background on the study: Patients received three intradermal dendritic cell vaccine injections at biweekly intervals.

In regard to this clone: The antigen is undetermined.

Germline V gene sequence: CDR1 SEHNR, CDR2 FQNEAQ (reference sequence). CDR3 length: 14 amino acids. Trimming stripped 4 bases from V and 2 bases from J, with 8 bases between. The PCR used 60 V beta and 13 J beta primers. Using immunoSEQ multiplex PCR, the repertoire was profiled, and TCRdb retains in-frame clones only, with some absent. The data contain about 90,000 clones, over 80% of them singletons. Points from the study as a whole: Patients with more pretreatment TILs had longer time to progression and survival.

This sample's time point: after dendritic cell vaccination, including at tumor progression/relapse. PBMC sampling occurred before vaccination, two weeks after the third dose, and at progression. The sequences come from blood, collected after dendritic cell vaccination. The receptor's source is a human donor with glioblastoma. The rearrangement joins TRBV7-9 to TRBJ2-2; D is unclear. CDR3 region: CASSSPRNTGELFF. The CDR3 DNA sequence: TGTGCCAGCAGCTCACCGCGAAACACCGGGGAGCTGTTTTTT.